The 14 T cell receptor beta chains listed next were all sequenced from one sample in a study of radiation and T cells in renal cell carcinoma. This sample's time point: blood 2 weeks post-SBRT. This sample's treatment: 15 Gy SBRT to primary tumor, nephrectomy 4 weeks later. Some clones are missing from TCRdb's copy, which holds only in-frame ones; the method was immunoSEQ multiplex PCR. This table has more than 100,000 clones, about 88% appearing once. This specimen was blood, taken from a patient whose treatment included radiotherapy and nephrectomy. Receptor source: a woman between 70 and 85 years old with renal cell carcinoma.

This sequence joins TRBV7-3 and TRBJ1-1; a possible D gene is TRBD1 (5 bases). V was shortened by 5 bases and J by 4 bases, with 20 bases between the two germline ends. The CDR3 runs 16 residues. CDR1 SGHTA and CDR2 FQGTGA come from the germline V gene. In nucleotides, the CDR3 is TGTGCCAGCAGCCGGCGGGGCCGACAGAGAGGCACTGAAGCTTTCTTT. Its translation is CASSRRGRQRGTEAFF.

This chain connects TRBV19 to TRBJ1-2, with 9 bases that match TRBD1. CDR3 size: 19 residues. Looked up from germline, CDR1 is LNHDA and CDR2 is SQIVND (reference sequence). The trim removed 3 bases at V and 2 bases at J, leaving 16 bases unmatched. The CDR3 DNA reads TGTGCCAGTAGTATGTCACTGGTCCCGGGACAGGGCTCGAACTATGGCTACACCTTC. Its translation: CASSMSLVPGQGSNYGYTF. Filled out from reference TRBV19 and TRBJ1-2, the complete variable domain reads DGGITQSPKYLFRKEGQNVTLSCEQNLNHDAMYWYRQDPGQGLRLIYYSQIVNDFQKGDIAEGYSVSREKKESFPLTVTSAQKNPTAFYLCASSMSLVPGQGSNYGYTFGSGTRLTVV.

This clone was detected once. The chain carries TRBV28 and TRBJ2-7; D remains unclear. Germline V gene sequence: CDR1 MDHEN, CDR2 SYDVKM. Trimming took 3 bases from V and 2 from J, leaving 11 bases between them. This CDR3 spans 14 amino acids. The CDR3 loop reads CASSLRPMPYEQYF. The DNA of the CDR3 is TGTGCCAGCAGTTTGCGGCCCATGCCCTACGAGCAGTACTTC.

The table lists this clone with many counts. The CDR3 protein is CSVGGYTEAFF. CDR3 nucleotide sequence: TGCAGCGTTGGAGGTTACACTGAAGCTTTCTTT. The rearrangement links TRBV29-1 to TRBJ1-1, with unresolved D. V lost 4 bases and J lost 3, with 6 bases in between. Germline V CDR1 and CDR2: SQVTM, ANQGSEA. This CDR3 contains 11 residues. The entire variable domain, with the rest obtained from reference TRBV29-1 and TRBJ1-1, is as follows: SAVISQKPSRDICQRGTSLTIQCQVDSQVTMMFWYRQQPGQSLTLIATANQGSEATYESGFVIDKFPISRPNLTFSTLTVSNMSPEDSSIYLCSVGGYTEAFFGQGTRLTVV.

This chain connects TRBV2 to TRBJ1-5; D is unresolved. Trimming removed 4 bases at V and 7 bases at J, with 14 bases between. In germline, CDR1 is SNHLY, CDR2 FYNNEI. The CDR3 consists of 14 residues. CDR3 sequence (DNA): TGTGCCAGCAGTGCCGCCGGACGGTACCAGCCCCAGCATTTT. Its protein product is CASSAAGRYQPQHF.

The chain employs TRBV7-9 and TRBJ1-1; tentative D call: TRBD1 (5 bases). The CDR3 runs to 15 residues. Deletions cut 4 bases from V and 4 bases from J, with 16 bases between. Germline V gives CDR1 SEHNR, CDR2 FQNEAQ (reference sequence). CDR3 coding DNA: TGTGCCAGCAGCTCCTACAGGAAAGGCGGCACTGAAGCTTTCTTT. Amino acids: CASSSYRKGGTEAFF.

V and J are TRBV28 and TRBJ1-2; no definite D call. The CDR3 covers 14 residues. The V end lost 4 bases, the J end lost 8 bases, and 17 bases lay between the germline ends. Per germline, CDR1 MDHEN and CDR2 SYDVKM. The CDR3 DNA is TGTGCCAGCAGTTCCCTGCCCGCCACGACCGGCTACACCTTC. This gives the protein CASSSLPATTGYTF.

The DNA of the CDR3 is TGTGCCATCAGTGAGTCGGACCCGGGGGAGACCCAGTACTTC. Amino acid sequence: CAISESDPGETQYF. The chain couples TRBV10-3 to TRBJ2-5, with a weak D call TRBD2 (5 bases). This CDR3 contains 14 residues. The ends were cut back, 0 bases at V and 5 bases at J, with 10 bases in the middle. Germline CDR1 ENHRY, CDR2 SYGVKD.

The chain uses TRBV7-2 and TRBJ2-5; TRBD1 might be the D (6 bases). The CDR3 sequence is 14 residues long. Deletions cut 2 bases from V and 2 bases from J, with 9 bases between. Per the germline V gene, CDR1 is SGHTA and CDR2 is FQGNSA. CDR3 region: CASSLRGQQETQYF. In nucleotides, the CDR3 is TGTGCCAGCAGCTTACGGGGACAACAAGAGACCCAGTACTTC. Filled out from reference TRBV7-2 and TRBJ2-5, the complete variable domain reads GAGVSQSPSNKVTEKGKDVELRCDPISGHTALYWYRQSLGQGLEFLIYFQGNSAPDKSGLPSDRFSAERTGGSVSTLTIQRTQQEDSAVYLCASSLRGQQETQYFGPGTRLLVL.

In DNA, the CDR3 is TGTGCCAGCAGTTACTCGCCGGTCAATAATCAGCCCCAGCATTTT. It encodes CASSYSPVNNQPQHF. The V call is TRBV6-5, the J call TRBJ1-5; no clear D. This CDR3 contains 15 residues. Between the trimmed V and J ends, which lost 0 bases and 4 bases, there was a span of 10 bases. Germline CDR1 MNHEY, CDR2 SVGAGI.

This sequence joins TRBV5-1 and TRBJ2-2; 8 bases agree with TRBD2. V lost 1 base, J lost 1 base, and 6 bases stayed unmatched. The CDR3 runs to 17 residues. CDR1 is SGHRS, CDR2 YFSETQ, per germline. The CDR3: CASSLQGLAGNTGELFF. The CDR3 nucleotides are TGCGCCAGCAGCTTGCAGGGCCTAGCGGGGAACACCGGGGAGCTGTTTTTT. Using reference TRBV5-1 and TRBJ2-2 for the parts outside the CDR3, the full variable domain is KAGVTQTPRYLIKTRGQQVTLSCSPISGHRSVSWYQQTPGQGLQFLFEYFSETQRNKGNFPGRFSGRQFSNSRSEMNVSTLELGDSALYLCASSLQGLAGNTGELFFGEGSRLTVL.

The V call is TRBV27, the J call TRBJ2-5, with a possible D match to TRBD2 (5 bases). Germline CDR1 is MNHEY and CDR2 is SMNVEV (reference sequence). CDR3 size: 15 residues. V shed 3 bases and J shed 4 bases, with 15 bases lying between them. The CDR3 DNA follows: TGTGCCAGCAGTTTTCACTGGCAGAGGGTAGAGACCCAGTACTTC. Protein sequence: CASSFHWQRVETQYF.

The chain is built from TRBV19 and TRBJ2-7; 9 nucleotides agree with TRBD2. With V trimmed by 2 bases and J by 1 base, 12 bases remained unmatched. The CDR3 is made up of 18 amino acids. Germline V gene data show CDR1 as LNHDA and CDR2 as SQIVND (reference sequence). CDR3 DNA: TGTGCCAGTAGTATATTTTCTGGGTCGACTAGCGGTTCCTACGAGCAGTACTTC. Its translation: CASSIFSGSTSGSYEQYF.

Only a few counts were recorded for this clone. The rearrangement joins TRBV28 to TRBJ1-2; D unclear. The germline CDR1 and CDR2 sequences are MDHEN and SYDVKM. The CDR3 has 14 amino acids. Trimming took off 4 bases at V and 2 bases at J, with 11 bases between the two ends. CDR3 in DNA: TGTGCCAGCAGTTCCAGGACGGCGAACTATGGCTACACCTTC. Its protein is CASSSRTANYGYTF.